Below are 10 T cell receptor beta chains sequenced from a single sample in a study of CD8 T cells in ankylosing spondylitis. MiXCR, run by TCRdb on the 5' RACE reads, gives a single entry per CDR3 protein. This sample has tens of thousands of distinct CDR3 sequences; just under 9% occur once, and the top ten carry roughly 29%. No antigen is known for these receptors. Study-wide points: A motif of seven or eight highly homologous TCR beta variants was seen as apparently characteristic of ankylosing spondylitis blood.

Material for sequencing was blood, either unsorted or a sorted T cell fraction (not recorded which). These receptor sequences come from a male donor with ankylosing spondylitis.

This chain connects TRBV7-9 to TRBJ2-3; D may correspond to TRBD1 or TRBD2 (5 bases each). In germline, CDR1 is SEHNR, CDR2 FQNEAQ (reference sequence). The CDR3 loop spans 13 amino acids. V was trimmed by 3 bases and J by 11 bases, leaving 15 bases between them. The CDR3: CASSLGSRDGQYF. CDR3 nucleotides: TGTGCCAGCAGCTTGGGAAGCCGGGACGGGCAGTATTTT.

In this sample, this clonotype turned up many times. V usage is TRBV29-1 and J usage is TRBJ2-3, with D unresolved. Germline values: CDR1 SQVTM, CDR2 ANQGSEA. This CDR3 spans 14 amino acids. V was trimmed by 0 bases and J by 0 bases, leaving 7 bases between them. CDR3 residues: CSVEEDSSTDTQYF. CDR3 in DNA: TGCAGCGTTGAAGAGGATTCTAGCACAGATACGCAGTATTTT.

This clonotype was detected ten times or more. This chain uses TRBV3-1 with TRBJ2-3, with 11 bases that match TRBD2. The CDR3 is 19 amino acids. Germline loops: CDR1 LGHDT, CDR2 YNNKEL (reference sequence). Unmatched junction bases numbered 13, after V lost 5 bases and J lost 0 bases. The CDR3 DNA reads as TGTGCCAGCAGCGGCGTGAGGCTAGCGGGAGGTAGGAGCACAGATACGCAGTATTTT. It codes for CASSGVRLAGGRSTDTQYF.

The table lists this clonotype with many counts. This chain connects TRBV7-7 to TRBJ2-1, with 11 bases fitting TRBD2. The CDR3 extends over 15 amino acids. CDR1 and CDR2 (germline): SSHAT, FNYEAQ (reference sequence). V shed 5 bases and J 4 bases; nucleotides not matched to a gene: 4. The CDR3 DNA reads as TGTGCCAGCAGCCAGGGACTAGCGGCATACAATGAGCAGTTCTTC. Translation gives CASSQGLAAYNEQFF. Full variable domain (missing parts from reference TRBV7-7 and TRBJ2-1): GAGVSQSPRYKVTKRGQDVTLRCDPISSHATLYWYQQALGQGPEFLTYFNYEAQPDKSGLPSDRFSAERPEGSISTLTIQRTEQRDSAMYRCASSQGLAAYNEQFFGPGTRLTVL.

CDR3 sequence reads: CASGSSHPSSYNEQFF. CDR3 DNA sequence: TGTGCTAGTGGTTCGTCACACCCGAGCTCCTACAATGAGCAGTTCTTC. The chain employs TRBV12-5 and TRBJ2-1, with D unclear. Looked up from germline, CDR1 is LGHNT and CDR2 is FRNRAP. Deletions cut 4 bases from V and 0 bases from J, with 13 bases between. The CDR3 sequence is 16 residues long.

This clonotype occurred many times. The CDR3 DNA follows: TGTGCCTGGAGTGTATCCAGCGGGGCAGGAGAGACCCAGTACTTC. Its protein product is CAWSVSSGAGETQYF. The V and J genes are TRBV30 and TRBJ2-5; TRBD2 matches 7 bases. Germline CDR1 GTSNPN, CDR2 SVGIG (reference sequence). The junction had 8 bases not matched to a gene; V was cut back by 0 bases and J by 4 bases. The CDR3 sequence is 15 residues long.

This clonotype was seen ten or more times. V and J are TRBV4-2 and TRBJ2-1; TRBD2 matches at 7 bases. CDR3 length: 16 amino acids. The germline CDR1 and CDR2 sequences are LGHNA and YNFKEQ. With V trimmed by 0 bases and J by 8 bases, 10 bases remained unmatched. The CDR3 loop reads CASSQDWGEGRYEQFF. CDR3 nucleotide sequence: TGTGCCAGCAGCCAAGATTGGGGGGAGGGCAGATATGAGCAGTTCTTC.

This rearrangement joins TRBV20-1 to TRBJ1-1; no definite D call. Trimming left V 2 bases short and J 4 bases short, with 8 bases between. Germline loops: CDR1 DFQATT, CDR2 SNEGSKA (reference sequence). CDR3 size: 12 residues. The CDR3 protein is CSARPYATEAFF. CDR3 in DNA: TGCAGTGCTAGACCCTACGCCACTGAAGCTTTCTTT.

This clonotype has at least ten counts. This CDR3 reads CASSPRRTGMSKNIQYF. In DNA, the CDR3 is TGTGCCAGCAGCCCAAGGCGGACAGGGATGTCCAAAAACATTCAGTACTTC. The chain carries TRBV9 and TRBJ2-4, with 8 positions matching TRBD1. V was pared by 4 bases and J by 2 bases, with 11 bases of the junction left unmatched. The germline V gene encodes CDR1 SGDLS and CDR2 YYNGEE. The CDR3 runs 17 residues.

This clonotype was observed many times. The J gene is TRBJ2-7, the V gene TRBV29-1, with 7 bases matching TRBD2. This CDR3 has 11 residues. Germline values: CDR1 SQVTM, CDR2 ANQGSEA. Trimming at V came to 6 bases and at J to 5 bases, leaving 4 bases not matched to a gene. CDR3 residues: CSVGGGNEQYF. CDR3 coding DNA: TGCAGCGTCGGCGGGGGAAACGAGCAGTACTTC.